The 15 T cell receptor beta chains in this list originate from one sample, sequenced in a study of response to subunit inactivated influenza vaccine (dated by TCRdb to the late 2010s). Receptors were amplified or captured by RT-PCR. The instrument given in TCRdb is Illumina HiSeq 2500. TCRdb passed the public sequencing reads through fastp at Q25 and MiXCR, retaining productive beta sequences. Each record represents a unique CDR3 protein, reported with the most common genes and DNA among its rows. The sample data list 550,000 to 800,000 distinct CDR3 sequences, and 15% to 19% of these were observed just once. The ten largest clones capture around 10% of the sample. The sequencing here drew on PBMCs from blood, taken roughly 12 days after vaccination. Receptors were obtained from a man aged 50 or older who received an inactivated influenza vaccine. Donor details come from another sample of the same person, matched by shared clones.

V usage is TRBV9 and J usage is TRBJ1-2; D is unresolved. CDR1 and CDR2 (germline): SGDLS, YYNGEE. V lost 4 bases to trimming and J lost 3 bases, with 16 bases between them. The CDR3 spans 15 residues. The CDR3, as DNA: TGTGCCAGCAGCCCCACCTCTCAGGACTACTATGGCTACACCTTC. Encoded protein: CASSPTSQDYYGYTF.

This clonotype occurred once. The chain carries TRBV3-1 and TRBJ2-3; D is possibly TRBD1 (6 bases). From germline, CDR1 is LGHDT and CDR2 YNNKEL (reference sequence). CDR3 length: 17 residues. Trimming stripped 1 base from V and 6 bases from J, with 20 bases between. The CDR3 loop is CASSQVEHPKRGDTQYF. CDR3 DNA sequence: TGTGCCAGCAGCCAAGTTGAACACCCCAAGAGGGGGGATACGCAGTATTTT.

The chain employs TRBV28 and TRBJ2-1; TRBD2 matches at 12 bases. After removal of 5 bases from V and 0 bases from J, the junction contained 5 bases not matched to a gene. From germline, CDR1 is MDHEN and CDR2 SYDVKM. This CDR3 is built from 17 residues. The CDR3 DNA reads TGTGCCAGCAGTAAACCTAGCGGGGGGGCCTCCTACAATGAGCAGTTCTTC. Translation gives CASSKPSGGASYNEQFF.

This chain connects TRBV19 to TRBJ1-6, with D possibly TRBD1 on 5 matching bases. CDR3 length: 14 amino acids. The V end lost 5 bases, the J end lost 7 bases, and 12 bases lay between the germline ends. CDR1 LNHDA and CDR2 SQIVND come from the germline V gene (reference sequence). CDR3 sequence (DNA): TGTGCCAGTAGTCCGGGACCTAGAAATTCACCCCTCCACTTT. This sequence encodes CASSPGPRNSPLHF.

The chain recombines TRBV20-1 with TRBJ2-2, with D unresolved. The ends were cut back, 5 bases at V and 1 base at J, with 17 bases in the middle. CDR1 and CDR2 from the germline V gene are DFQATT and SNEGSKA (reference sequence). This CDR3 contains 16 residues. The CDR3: CSAVPGGGLNTGELFF. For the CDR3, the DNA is TGCAGTGCTGTCCCCGGCGGCGGCTTGAACACCGGGGAGCTGTTTTTT.

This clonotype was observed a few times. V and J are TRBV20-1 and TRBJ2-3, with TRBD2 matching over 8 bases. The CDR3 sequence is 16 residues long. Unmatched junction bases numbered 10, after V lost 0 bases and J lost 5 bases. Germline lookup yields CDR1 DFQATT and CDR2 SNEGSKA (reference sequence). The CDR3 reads CSARDIFRGGQDTQYF. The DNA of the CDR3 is TGCAGTGCTAGAGATATCTTCCGGGGGGGCCAAGATACGCAGTATTTT.

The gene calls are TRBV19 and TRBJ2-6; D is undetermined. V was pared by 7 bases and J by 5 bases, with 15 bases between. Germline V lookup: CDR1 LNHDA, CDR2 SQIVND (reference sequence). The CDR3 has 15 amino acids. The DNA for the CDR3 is TGTGCCAGTACCCCCTCCACCCCCTGGGCCAACGTCCTGACTTTC. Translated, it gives CASTPSTPWANVLTF.

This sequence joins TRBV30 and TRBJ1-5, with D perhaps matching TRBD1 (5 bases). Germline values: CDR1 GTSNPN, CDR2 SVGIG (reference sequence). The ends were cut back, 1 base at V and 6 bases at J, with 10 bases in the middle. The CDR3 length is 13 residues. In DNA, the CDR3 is TGTGCCTGGAGTGGAGGGGATACTCAGCCCCAGCATTTT. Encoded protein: CAWSGGDTQPQHF. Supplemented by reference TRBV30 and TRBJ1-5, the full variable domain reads SQTIHQWPATLVQPVGSPLSLECTVEGTSNPNLYWYRQAAGRGLQLLFYSVGIGQISSEVPQNLSASRPQDRQFILSSKKLLLSDSGFYLCAWSGGDTQPQHFGDGTRLSIL.

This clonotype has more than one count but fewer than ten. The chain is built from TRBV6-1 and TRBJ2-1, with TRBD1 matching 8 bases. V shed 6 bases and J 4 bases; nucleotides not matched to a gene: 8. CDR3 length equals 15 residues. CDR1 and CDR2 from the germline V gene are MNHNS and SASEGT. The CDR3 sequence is CASSLRDRTYNEQFF. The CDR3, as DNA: TGTGCCAGCAGCCTCCGGGACAGGACGTACAATGAGCAGTTCTTC.

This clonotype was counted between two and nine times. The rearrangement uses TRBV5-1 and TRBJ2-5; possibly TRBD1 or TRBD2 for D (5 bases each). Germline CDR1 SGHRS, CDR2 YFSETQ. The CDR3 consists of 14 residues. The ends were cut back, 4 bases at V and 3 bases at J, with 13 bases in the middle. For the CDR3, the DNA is TGCGCCAGCAGCCCAAATAGGGGAGAAGAGACCCAGTACTTC. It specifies CASSPNRGEETQYF.

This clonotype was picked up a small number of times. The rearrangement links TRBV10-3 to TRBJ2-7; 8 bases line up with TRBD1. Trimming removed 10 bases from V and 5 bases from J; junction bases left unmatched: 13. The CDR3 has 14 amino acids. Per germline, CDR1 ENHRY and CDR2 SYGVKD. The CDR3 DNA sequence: TGTGCCACCCAACGGACAGGGTCCGCGAACGAGCAGTACTTC. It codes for CATQRTGSANEQYF.

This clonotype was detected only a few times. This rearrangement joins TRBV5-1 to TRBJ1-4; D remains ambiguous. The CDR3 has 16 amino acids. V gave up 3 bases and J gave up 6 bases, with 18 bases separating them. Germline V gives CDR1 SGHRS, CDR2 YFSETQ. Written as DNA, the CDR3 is TGCGCCAGCAGCTCCAGATTACTTTCCCCCGATGAAAAACTGTTTTTT. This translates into CASSSRLLSPDEKLFF. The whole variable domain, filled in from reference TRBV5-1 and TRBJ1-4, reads KAGVTQTPRYLIKTRGQQVTLSCSPISGHRSVSWYQQTPGQGLQFLFEYFSETQRNKGNFPGRFSGRQFSNSRSEMNVSTLELGDSALYLCASSSRLLSPDEKLFFGSGTQLSVL.

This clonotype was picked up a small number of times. The CDR3 is CASSTGQVGEQFF. The DNA for the CDR3 is TGCGCCAGCAGCACTGGACAGGTTGGTGAGCAGTTCTTC. V is TRBV5-1 and J is TRBJ2-1; 7 bases fit TRBD1. The junction had 7 bases not matched to a gene; V was cut back by 4 bases and J by 9 bases. The CDR3 totals 13 residues. CDR1 is SGHRS and CDR2 is YFSETQ in the germline V gene.

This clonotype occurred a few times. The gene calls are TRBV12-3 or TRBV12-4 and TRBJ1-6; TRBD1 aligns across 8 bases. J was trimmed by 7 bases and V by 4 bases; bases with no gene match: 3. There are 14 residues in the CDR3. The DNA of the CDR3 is TGTGCCAGCAGTTACAGGGGGAGGAATTCACCCCTCCACTTT. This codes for CASSYRGRNSPLHF.

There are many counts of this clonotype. Here the CDR3 DNA reads TGTGCCAGCAGCCATTCAGGGTCTGGCTCCTACAATGAGCAGTTCTTC. Translation gives CASSHSGSGSYNEQFF. V and J are TRBV14 and TRBJ2-1; tentative D call: TRBD1 (5 bases). The germline V and J ends were trimmed by 3 bases and 0 bases, with 12 bases remaining between them. This CDR3 has 16 residues. Germline V gene data show CDR1 as SGHDN and CDR2 as FVKESK. The whole variable domain, remainder taken from reference TRBV14 and TRBJ2-1, is EAGVTQFPSHSVIEKGQTVTLRCDPISGHDNLYWYRRVMGKEIKFLLHFVKESKQDESGMPNNRFLAERTGGTYSTLKVQPAELEDSGVYFCASSHSGSGSYNEQFFGPGTRLTVL.